The rows below give T cell receptor beta chains drawn from one sample of a study of T cells in tumors after PD-1 blockade. Clones were read by immunoSEQ multiplex PCR, and TCRdb kept only the in-frame ones, dropping some. Here the sample spans over 12,000 clones, around 79% being singletons. Sequenced material: PBMCs, taken after anti-PD-1 treatment. The receptors were sampled from a human donor with basal cell carcinoma. Both conserved end residues are part of each CDR3. D genes are given only for firm matches. Rows give clone size only sometimes, using once, few, many, or a class for an expanded clone.

TGTGCCAGCATCCCGGGGTTGAACACCGGGGAGCTGTTTTTT | CASIPGLNTGELFF | NA | TRBJ2-2 | 14 | NA | TRBV7-9
TGTGCCAGCAGCCAAACCCTTAGCGGGAGTAGCACAGATACGCAGTATTTT | CASSQTLSGSSTDTQYF | TRBD2 | TRBJ2-3 | 17 | NA | TRBV5-6
TGCGCCAGCAGCTCACAGGGAACGGGGAACACTGAAGCTTTCTTT | CASSSQGTGNTEAFF | NA | TRBJ1-1 | 15 | NA | TRBV5-1
TGTGCCAGCAGCCAACCGGGACACGTCTACGAGCAGTACTTC | CASSQPGHVYEQYF | NA | TRBJ2-7 | 14 | NA | TRBV3-1/TRBV3-2
TGTGCCAGCAGCGTAGCGTACAGCGGCACTGAAGCTTTCTTT | CASSVAYSGTEAFF | NA | TRBJ1-1 | 14 | NA | TRBV9
TGTGCCAGCAAACTACAGGGGGCCCCGTACGAGCAGTACTTC | CASKLQGAPYEQYF | TRBD1 | TRBJ2-7 | 14 | NA | TRBV28
TGTGCCAGCAGCCAAGGCAGGGAGTCTTCCGCCGGGGAGCTGTTTTTT | CASSQGRESSAGELFF | NA | TRBJ2-2 | 16 | NA | TRBV3-1/TRBV3-2
TGTGCCAGCAATGGGCGGAACACTGAAGCTTTCTTT | CASNGRNTEAFF | NA | TRBJ1-1 | 12 | NA | TRBV6-5
TGTGCCAGCAGCCCGCAAGGTTCCGGGGTAGGGGCCAACGTCCTGACTTTC | CASSPQGSGVGANVLTF | NA | TRBJ2-6 | 17 | NA | TRBV5-6
TGTGCCAGCAGCTTGGGGGTCGACACTGAAGCTTTCTTT | CASSLGVDTEAFF | NA | TRBJ1-1 | 13 | NA | TRBV7-2
TGTGCCAGCAGCGTAGTTTCTAGCGGAGCCTACAATGAGCAGTTCTTC | CASSVVSSGAYNEQFF | TRBD2 | TRBJ2-1 | 16 | NA | TRBV9
TGCGCCAGCAGCTTACAGGGCGGAGGGGCCAACGTCCTGACTTTC | CASSLQGGGANVLTF | NA | TRBJ2-6 | 15 | NA | TRBV5-1
TGCGCCAGCAGCTTGGGGGTGGGGGCTGGGCGCGAGCAGTACTTC | CASSLGVGAGREQYF | NA | TRBJ2-7 | 15 | NA | TRBV5-1
TGTGCCAGTAGTATTCAGTCTCAGAGCTCCTACGAGCAGTACTTC | CASSIQSQSSYEQYF | NA | TRBJ2-7 | 15 | NA | TRBV19
TGTGCCAGCAGCCGTAGCCCGAACACCGGGGAGCTGTTTTTT | CASSRSPNTGELFF | NA | TRBJ2-2 | 14 | NA | TRBV6-5
TGTGCCAGCGTTCGACTATCGGGGCAATCCTACGAGCAGTACTTC | CASVRLSGQSYEQYF | NA | TRBJ2-7 | 15 | NA | TRBV6-5
TGTGCCAGCAGCCCTACAGCGTTCACAGATACGCAGTATTTT | CASSPTAFTDTQYF | NA | TRBJ2-3 | 14 | NA | TRBV11-3
TGTGCCAGCAGCCAAGGCAGGGGCGCCGGAAACACCATATATTTT | CASSQGRGAGNTIYF | NA | TRBJ1-3 | 15 | NA | TRBV3-1/TRBV3-2
TGCGCCAGCAGCAGCGGGGGGACGGAATCCTACGAGCAGTACTTC | CASSSGGTESYEQYF | TRBD2 | TRBJ2-7 | 15 | NA | TRBV5-1
TGTGCCACCAGCAGTGGTCGGCAGGGAGGAGAAAAACTGTTTTTT | CATSSGRQGGEKLFF | NA | TRBJ1-4 | 15 | NA | TRBV15
TGTGCCAGCAGCTTAACCGGGACAGGTGACAATGAGCAGTTCTTC | CASSLTGTGDNEQFF | TRBD1 | TRBJ2-1 | 15 | NA | TRBV7-7
TGTGCCAGCAGCGCGGGACAGGATATCAACGAGCAGTACTTC | CASSAGQDINEQYF | TRBD1 | TRBJ2-7 | 14 | NA | TRBV7-6
TGCGCCAGCAGCCCGACCGGGACTAGGATTTACGAGCAGTACTTC | CASSPTGTRIYEQYF | TRBD2 | TRBJ2-7 | 15 | NA | TRBV5-1
TGTGCCAGTAGTATCGGGGGGGAGTGGGGTCAGCCCCAGCATTTT | CASSIGGEWGQPQHF | NA | TRBJ1-5 | 15 | NA | TRBV19
TGTGCCAGTACGGGAGGATGGACTGCCAACGAGCAGTACTTC | CASTGGWTANEQYF | TRBD2 | TRBJ2-7 | 14 | NA | TRBV28
TGTGCCTGGAGTCGATCGGGTTACTCCTACGAGCAGTACTTC | CAWSRSGYSYEQYF | NA | TRBJ2-7 | 14 | NA | TRBV30
TGTGCCAGCAGTACAGGGTCGAGTCTCAATCAGCCCCAGCATTTT | CASSTGSSLNQPQHF | NA | TRBJ1-5 | 15 | once | TRBV2
TGTGCCAGCAGTGATGGGGGGGCGGGGGTGGGGAGCTCCTACAATGAGCAGTTCTTC | CASSDGGAGVGSSYNEQFF | NA | TRBJ2-1 | 19 | NA | TRBV2
TGTGCCACCTGTCACGGGGGGGCGGGGGAGGGGAGCTCCTACAATGAGCAGTTCTTC | CATCHGGAGEGSSYNEQFF | TRBD2 | TRBJ2-1 | 19 | NA | TRBV2
TGTGCCAGTAGTATATCCTCGGGGAGGGGGAACACTGAAGCTTTCTTT | CASSISSGRGNTEAFF | NA | TRBJ1-1 | 16 | NA | TRBV19
TGTGCCAGCAGCTTGACAGACTACCCCGGGCAGTACTTC | CASSLTDYPGQYF | NA | TRBJ2-7 | 13 | NA | TRBV5-6
TGCGCCAGCAGCCAAGAAGCTAGCGGGAGCGGGTCCTACAATGAGCAGTTCTTC | CASSQEASGSGSYNEQFF | TRBD2 | TRBJ2-1 | 18 | NA | TRBV4-1
TGTGCCAGCAGCCCCTCCGAGAACGGGGGCTATGGCTACACCTTC | CASSPSENGGYGYTF | NA | TRBJ1-2 | 15 | NA | TRBV3-1/TRBV3-2
TGTGCCAGCAGCAAAGAGGAGACAGTGTCGGGGCCAAGTGAGCAGTATTTT | CASSKEETVSGPSEQYF | NA | TRBJ2-3 | 17 | NA | TRBV21-1
TGTGCCCGCAGTTATGGGGGGGCGGGGGAGGGGAGCTCCTACAATGAGCAGTTCTTC | CARSYGGAGEGSSYNEQFF | NA | TRBJ2-1 | 19 | NA | TRBV2
TGTGCTAGCGTTACGTTGGACGGGGACCAAGAGACCCAGTACTTC | CASVTLDGDQETQYF | NA | TRBJ2-5 | 15 | NA | TRBV12-5
TGTGCCAGCAGCCAATTCACCTTGGATTCGGACGGCTCCTACGAGCAGTACTTC | CASSQFTLDSDGSYEQYF | NA | TRBJ2-7 | 18 | NA | TRBV16
TGCGCCAGCAGCAAAGCACCCGGGACAGGCACAGATACGCAGTATTTT | CASSKAPGTGTDTQYF | TRBD1 | TRBJ2-3 | 16 | few | TRBV5-1
TGTGCCAGCAGTTTCGGACTAGCGCGGAGAGAGACCCAGTACTTC | CASSFGLARRETQYF | TRBD2 | TRBJ2-5 | 15 | NA | TRBV6-5
TGTGCCAGCAGACCCCTTTACAGGGTCACTGAAGCTTTCTTT | CASRPLYRVTEAFF | NA | TRBJ1-1 | 14 | NA | TRBV6-5
TGCGCCAGCAGCTTGGGAGGGAGTGGTGAAGCTTTCTTT | CASSLGGSGEAFF | NA | TRBJ1-1 | 13 | NA | TRBV5-1